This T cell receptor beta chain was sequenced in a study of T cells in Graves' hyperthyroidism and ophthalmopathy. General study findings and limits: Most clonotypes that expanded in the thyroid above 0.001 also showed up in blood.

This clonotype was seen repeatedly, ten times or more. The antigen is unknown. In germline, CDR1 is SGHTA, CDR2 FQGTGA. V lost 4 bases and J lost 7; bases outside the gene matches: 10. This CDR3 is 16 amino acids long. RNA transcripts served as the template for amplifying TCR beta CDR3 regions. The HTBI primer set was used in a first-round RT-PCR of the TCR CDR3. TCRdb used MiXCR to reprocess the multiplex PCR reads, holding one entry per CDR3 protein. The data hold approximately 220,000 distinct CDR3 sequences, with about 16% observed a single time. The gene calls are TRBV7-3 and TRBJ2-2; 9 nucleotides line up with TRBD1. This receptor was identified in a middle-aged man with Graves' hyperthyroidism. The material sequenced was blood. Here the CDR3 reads CASSSRTGAGIGELFF. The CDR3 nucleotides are TGTGCCAGCAGCTCGAGGACAGGGGCGGGCATCGGGGAGCTGTTTTTT.